These 4 T cell receptor beta chains were sequenced from one sample in a study of blood T cell repertoires in COVID-19. Generated by immunoSEQ multiplex PCR, the TCRdb table keeps only in-frame clones and is missing some. The table records 140,000 to 150,000 clones, roughly 90% of them present only once. Sequencing input: peripheral blood. Receptors originate from a woman between 45 and 60 years old with acute or convalescent COVID-19.

V is TRBV6-2 or TRBV6-3 and J is TRBJ2-7, with D possibly being TRBD2 (5 bases). This CDR3 spans 15 amino acids. The germline V gene encodes CDR1 MNHEY and CDR2 SVGEGT. V lost 0 bases and J 3 bases, leaving 12 bases between the germline ends. CDR3 sequence: CASSYSALGGYEQYF. The CDR3 DNA reads TGTGCCAGCAGTTACTCGGCACTAGGTGGCTACGAGCAGTACTTC.

In its sample, this clone was seen a few times. The V and J genes are TRBV10-1 and TRBJ1-6, with 7 bases matching TRBD1. From germline, CDR1 is WNHNN and CDR2 SYGVQD (reference sequence). The CDR3 is 13 residues long. The ends lost 7 bases at V and 8 bases at J; junction bases unmatched: 5. CDR3 in DNA: TGCGCCAGCAACCGGGACAGCGATTCACCCCTCCACTTT. It codes for CASNRDSDSPLHF.

This clone was counted once. V usage is TRBV24-1 and J usage is TRBJ1-5, with D maybe TRBD1 (6 bases). V was clipped by 10 bases and J by 3 bases, with 9 bases between them. Germline V gene sequence: CDR1 KGHDR, CDR2 SFDVKD. The CDR3 length is 12 residues. The CDR3 loop is CATGQFNQPQHF. DNA of the CDR3: TGTGCCACTGGACAGTTCAATCAGCCCCAGCATTTT.

The rearrangement links TRBV20-1 to TRBJ2-7; tentative D call: TRBD1 (5 bases). The CDR3 extends over 11 amino acids. Trimming took 6 bases from V and 4 from J, leaving 10 bases between them. The germline CDR1 and CDR2 sequences are DFQATT and SNEGSKA (reference sequence). CDR3 sequence (DNA): TGCAGTGCCCCTGGGGCTTACGAGCAGTACTTC. Translating gives CSAPGAYEQYF.